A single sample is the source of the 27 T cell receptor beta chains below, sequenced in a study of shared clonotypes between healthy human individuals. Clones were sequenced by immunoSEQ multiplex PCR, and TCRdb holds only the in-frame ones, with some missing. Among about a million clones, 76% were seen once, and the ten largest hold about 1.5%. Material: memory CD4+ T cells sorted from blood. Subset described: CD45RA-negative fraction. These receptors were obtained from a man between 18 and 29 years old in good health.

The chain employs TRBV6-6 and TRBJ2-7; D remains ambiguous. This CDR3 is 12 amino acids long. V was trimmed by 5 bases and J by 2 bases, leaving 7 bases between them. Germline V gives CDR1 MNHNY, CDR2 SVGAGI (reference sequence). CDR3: CASSETTYEQYF. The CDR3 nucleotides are TGTGCCAGCAGTGAGACCACCTACGAGCAGTACTTC.

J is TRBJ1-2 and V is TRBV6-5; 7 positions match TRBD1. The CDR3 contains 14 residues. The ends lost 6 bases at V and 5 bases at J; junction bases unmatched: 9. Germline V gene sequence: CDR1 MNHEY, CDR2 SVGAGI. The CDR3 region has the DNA TGTGCCAGCAGAGCATCCGGGACAGTTTATGGCTACACCTTC. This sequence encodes CASRASGTVYGYTF.

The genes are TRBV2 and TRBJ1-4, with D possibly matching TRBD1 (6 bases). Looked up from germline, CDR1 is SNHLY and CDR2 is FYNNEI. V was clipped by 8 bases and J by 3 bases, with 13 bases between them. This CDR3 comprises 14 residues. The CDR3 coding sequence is TGTGCCAGCTTCACAGGGTTATCTAATGAAAAACTGTTTTTT. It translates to CASFTGLSNEKLFF.

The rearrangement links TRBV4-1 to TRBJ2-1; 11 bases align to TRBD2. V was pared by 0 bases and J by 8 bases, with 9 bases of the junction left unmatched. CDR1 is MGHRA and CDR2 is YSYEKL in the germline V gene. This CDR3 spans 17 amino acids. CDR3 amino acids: CASSQDVTSGRGYEQFF. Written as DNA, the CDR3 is TGCGCCAGCAGCCAAGATGTCACTAGCGGGAGAGGCTATGAGCAGTTCTTC.

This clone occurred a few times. The CDR3 region is CASSIPDRGFTEAFF. The DNA of the CDR3 is TGTGCCAGTAGTATTCCGGACAGGGGATTCACTGAAGCTTTCTTT. The genes are TRBV19 and TRBJ1-1; the match to TRBD1 covers 9 bases. The V gene's germline CDR1 is LNHDA and CDR2 SQIVND (reference sequence). V was pared by 3 bases and J by 4 bases, with 6 bases of the junction left unmatched. The CDR3 has 15 residues. Variable domain in full (rest from reference TRBV19 and TRBJ1-1): DGGITQSPKYLFRKEGQNVTLSCEQNLNHDAMYWYRQDPGQGLRLIYYSQIVNDFQKGDIAEGYSVSREKKESFPLTVTSAQKNPTAFYLCASSIPDRGFTEAFFGQGTRLTVV.

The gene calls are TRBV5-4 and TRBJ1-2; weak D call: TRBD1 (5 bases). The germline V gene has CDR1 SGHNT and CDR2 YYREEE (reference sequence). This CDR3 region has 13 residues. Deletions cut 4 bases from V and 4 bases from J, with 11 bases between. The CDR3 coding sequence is TGTGCCAGCAGCCCGGCGGGGGGCTATGGCTACACCTTC. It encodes CASSPAGGYGYTF.

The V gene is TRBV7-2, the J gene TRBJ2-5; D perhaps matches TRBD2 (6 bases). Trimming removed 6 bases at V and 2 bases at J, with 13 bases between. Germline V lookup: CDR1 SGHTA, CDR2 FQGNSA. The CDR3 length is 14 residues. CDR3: CASRRTTVQETQYF. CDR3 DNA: TGTGCCAGCAGACGGACTACCGTTCAAGAGACCCAGTACTTC.

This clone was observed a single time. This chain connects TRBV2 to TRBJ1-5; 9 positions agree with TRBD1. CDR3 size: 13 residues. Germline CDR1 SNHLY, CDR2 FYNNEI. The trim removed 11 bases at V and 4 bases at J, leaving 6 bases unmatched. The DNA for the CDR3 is TGTGCCGTCCGGGACAGGGAGAATCAGCCCCAGCATTTT. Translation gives CAVRDRENQPQHF.

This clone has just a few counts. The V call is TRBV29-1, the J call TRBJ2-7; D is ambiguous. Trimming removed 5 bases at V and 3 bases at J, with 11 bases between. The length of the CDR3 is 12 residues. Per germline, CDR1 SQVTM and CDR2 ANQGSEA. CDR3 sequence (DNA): TGCAGCGTTCTCGCTAGTAGCTACGAGCAGTACTTC. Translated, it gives CSVLASSYEQYF.

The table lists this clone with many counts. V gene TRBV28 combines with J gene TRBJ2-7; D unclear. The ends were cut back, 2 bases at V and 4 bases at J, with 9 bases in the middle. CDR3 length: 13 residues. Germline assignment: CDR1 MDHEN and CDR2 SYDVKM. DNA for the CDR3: TGTGCCAGCAGTTTAGAAGTCCCTTACGAGCAGTACTTC. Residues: CASSLEVPYEQYF.

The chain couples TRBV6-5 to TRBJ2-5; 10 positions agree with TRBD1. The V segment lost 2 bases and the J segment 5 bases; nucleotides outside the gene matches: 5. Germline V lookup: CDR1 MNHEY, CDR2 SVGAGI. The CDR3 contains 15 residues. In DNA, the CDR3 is TGTGCCAGCAGTTACGGGACAGGGGCAAGGGAGACCCAGTACTTC. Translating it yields CASSYGTGARETQYF.

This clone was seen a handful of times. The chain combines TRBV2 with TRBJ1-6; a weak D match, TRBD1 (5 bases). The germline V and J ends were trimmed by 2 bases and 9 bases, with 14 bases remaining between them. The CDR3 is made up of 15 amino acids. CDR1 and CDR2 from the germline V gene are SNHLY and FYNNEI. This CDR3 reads CASSESPGRRSPLHF. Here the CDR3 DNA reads TGTGCCAGCAGTGAATCTCCAGGGAGGCGTTCACCCCTCCACTTT.

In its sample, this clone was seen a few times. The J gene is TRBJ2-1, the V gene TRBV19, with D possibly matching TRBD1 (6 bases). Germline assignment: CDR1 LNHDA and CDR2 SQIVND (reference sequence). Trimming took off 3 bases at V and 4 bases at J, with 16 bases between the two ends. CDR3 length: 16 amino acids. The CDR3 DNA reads TGTGCCAGTAGTATGACAGGCCCCGCCTCATACAATGAGCAGTTCTTC. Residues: CASSMTGPASYNEQFF. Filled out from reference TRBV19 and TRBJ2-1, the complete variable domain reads DGGITQSPKYLFRKEGQNVTLSCEQNLNHDAMYWYRQDPGQGLRLIYYSQIVNDFQKGDIAEGYSVSREKKESFPLTVTSAQKNPTAFYLCASSMTGPASYNEQFFGPGTRLTVL.

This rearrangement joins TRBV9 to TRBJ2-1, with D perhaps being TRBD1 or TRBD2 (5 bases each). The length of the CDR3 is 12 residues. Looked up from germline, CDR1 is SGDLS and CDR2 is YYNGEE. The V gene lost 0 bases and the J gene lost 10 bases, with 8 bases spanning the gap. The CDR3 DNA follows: TGTGCCAGCAGCGTAGGGGGACGGGAGCAGTTCTTC. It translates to CASSVGGREQFF.

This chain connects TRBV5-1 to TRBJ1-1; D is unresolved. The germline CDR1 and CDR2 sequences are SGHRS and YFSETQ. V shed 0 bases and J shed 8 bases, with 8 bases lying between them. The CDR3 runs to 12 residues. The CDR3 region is CASSLAEHEAFF. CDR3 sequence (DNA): TGCGCCAGCAGCTTGGCCGAGCACGAAGCTTTCTTT. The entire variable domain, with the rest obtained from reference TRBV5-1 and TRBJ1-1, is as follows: KAGVTQTPRYLIKTRGQQVTLSCSPISGHRSVSWYQQTPGQGLQFLFEYFSETQRNKGNFPGRFSGRQFSNSRSEMNVSTLELGDSALYLCASSLAEHEAFFGQGTRLTVV.

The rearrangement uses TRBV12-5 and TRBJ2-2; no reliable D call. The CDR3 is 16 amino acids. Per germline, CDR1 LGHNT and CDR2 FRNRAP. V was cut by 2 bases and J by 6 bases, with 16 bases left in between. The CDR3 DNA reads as TGTGCTAGTGGTTTGCTACGTGGGCGCCCCCCCGGGGAGCTGTTTTTT. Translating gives CASGLLRGRPPGELFF.

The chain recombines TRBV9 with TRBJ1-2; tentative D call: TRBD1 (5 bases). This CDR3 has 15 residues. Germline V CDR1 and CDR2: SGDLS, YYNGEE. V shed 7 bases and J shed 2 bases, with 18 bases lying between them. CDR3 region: CASSGYDTTNYGYTF. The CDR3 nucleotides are TGTGCCAGCTCAGGGTATGACACGACCAACTATGGCTACACCTTC.

For the CDR3, the DNA is TGTGCCTGGAGTTATGACATCTTGAACACCGGGGAGCTGTTTTTT. Its protein is CAWSYDILNTGELFF. The J gene is TRBJ2-2, the V gene TRBV30; D unclear. The CDR3 spans 15 residues. The V end lost 2 bases, the J end lost 1 base, and 11 bases lay between the germline ends. CDR1 is GTSNPN, CDR2 SVGIG, per germline (reference sequence).

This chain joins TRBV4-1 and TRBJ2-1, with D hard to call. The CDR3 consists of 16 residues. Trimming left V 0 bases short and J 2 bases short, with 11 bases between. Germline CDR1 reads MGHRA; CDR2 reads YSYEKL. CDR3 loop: CASSQESGRPYNEQFF. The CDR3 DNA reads TGCGCCAGCAGCCAAGAATCAGGTCGGCCCTACAATGAGCAGTTCTTC.

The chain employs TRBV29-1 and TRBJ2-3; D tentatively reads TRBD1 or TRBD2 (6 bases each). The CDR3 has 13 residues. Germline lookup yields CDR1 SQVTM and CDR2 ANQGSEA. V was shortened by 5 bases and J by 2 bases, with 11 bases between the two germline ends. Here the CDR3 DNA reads TGCAGCGTTAGGGGGGCAGTCACAGATACGCAGTATTTT. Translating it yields CSVRGAVTDTQYF.

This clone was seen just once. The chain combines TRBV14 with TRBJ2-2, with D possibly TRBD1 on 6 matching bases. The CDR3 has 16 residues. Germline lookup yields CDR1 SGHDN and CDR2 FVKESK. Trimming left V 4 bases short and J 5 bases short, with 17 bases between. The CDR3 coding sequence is TGTGCCAGCAGCCTCGTGTCGGGACACTATACCGGGGAGCTGTTTTTT. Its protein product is CASSLVSGHYTGELFF.

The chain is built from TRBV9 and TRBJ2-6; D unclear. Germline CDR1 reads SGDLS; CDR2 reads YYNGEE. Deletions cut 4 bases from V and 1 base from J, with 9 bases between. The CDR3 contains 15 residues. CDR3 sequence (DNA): TGTGCCAGCAGCCCAAGAGTATCTGGGGCCAACGTCCTGACTTTC. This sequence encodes CASSPRVSGANVLTF.

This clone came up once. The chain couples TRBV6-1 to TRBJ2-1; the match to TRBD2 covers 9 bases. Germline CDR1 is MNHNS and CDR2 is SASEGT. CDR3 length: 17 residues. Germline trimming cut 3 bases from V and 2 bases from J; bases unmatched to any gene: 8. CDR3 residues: CASSDAVAGVAYNEQFF. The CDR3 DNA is TGTGCCAGCAGTGACGCGGTAGCGGGAGTTGCCTACAATGAGCAGTTCTTC.

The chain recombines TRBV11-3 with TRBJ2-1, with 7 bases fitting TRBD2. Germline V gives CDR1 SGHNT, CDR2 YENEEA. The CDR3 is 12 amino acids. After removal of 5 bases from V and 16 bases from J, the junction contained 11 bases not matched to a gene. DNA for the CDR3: TGTGCCAGCAGCGCCCGGGGGGAAGGGATCTTCTTC. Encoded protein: CASSARGEGIFF.

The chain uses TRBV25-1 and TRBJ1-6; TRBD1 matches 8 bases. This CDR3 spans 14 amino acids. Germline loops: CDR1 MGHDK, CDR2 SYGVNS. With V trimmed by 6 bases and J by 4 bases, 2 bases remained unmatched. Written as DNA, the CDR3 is TGTGCCAGCAGAGGACAGGGATATAATTCACCCCTCCACTTT. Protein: CASRGQGYNSPLHF.

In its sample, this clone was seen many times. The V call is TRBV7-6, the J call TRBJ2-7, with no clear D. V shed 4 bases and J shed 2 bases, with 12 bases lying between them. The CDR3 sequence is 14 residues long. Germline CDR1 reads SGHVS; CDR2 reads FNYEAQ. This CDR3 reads CASSSTKPPYEQYF. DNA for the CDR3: TGTGCCAGCAGCTCGACAAAGCCTCCCTACGAGCAGTACTTC.

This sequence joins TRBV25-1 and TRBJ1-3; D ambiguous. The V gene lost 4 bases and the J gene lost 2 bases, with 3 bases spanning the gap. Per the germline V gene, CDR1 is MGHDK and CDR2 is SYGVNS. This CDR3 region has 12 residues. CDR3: CASSATGNTIYF. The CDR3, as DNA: TGTGCCAGCAGTGCTACTGGAAACACCATATATTTT.